This entry lists 27 T cell receptor beta chains sequenced from one sample in a study of T cell responses to AZD1222 COVID-19 vaccine. Some clones are missing from TCRdb's copy, which holds only in-frame ones; the method was immunoSEQ multiplex PCR. The sample holds more than 85,000 clones, 85% to 90% seen once. The sample was peripheral blood, taken on day 0 of AZD1222 vaccination. Every receptor here comes from an adult in good health.

The J gene is TRBJ1-5, the V gene TRBV19; 8 nucleotides line up with TRBD1. This CDR3 is 13 amino acids long. From germline, CDR1 is LNHDA and CDR2 SQIVND (reference sequence). The V and J ends lost 6 bases and 10 bases, in that order; junction bases with no gene match: 8. Written as DNA, the CDR3 is TGTGCCAGTAGCCAGGACAGGGACACCCCCCAGCATTTT. This codes for CASSQDRDTPQHF.

The chain has TRBV2 and TRBJ1-1; D remains ambiguous. V lost 6 bases and J 8 bases, leaving 25 bases between the germline ends. The CDR3 runs 16 residues. Germline V lookup: CDR1 SNHLY, CDR2 FYNNEI. CDR3 nucleotides: TGTGCCAGCAGGGAGTGGTCAGAAAATTTAAATCCGGAAGCTTTCTTT. Translating gives CASREWSENLNPEAFF.

The chain joins TRBV10-3 to TRBJ1-1; D possibly corresponds to TRBD1 (5 bases). Germline V gene data show CDR1 as ENHRY and CDR2 as SYGVKD. The V and J ends lost 1 base and 7 bases respectively, with 10 bases between them. CDR3 length: 13 amino acids. The CDR3 loop is CAISELPGGEAFF. DNA of the CDR3: TGTGCCATCAGTGAGTTACCCGGGGGTGAAGCTTTCTTT.

The V call is TRBV7-9, the J call TRBJ2-5; D is unclear. The CDR3 runs to 12 residues. Germline CDR1 is SEHNR and CDR2 is FQNEAQ (reference sequence). The V end lost 1 base, the J end lost 6 bases, and 6 bases lay between the germline ends. The CDR3 region is CASSLEAQTQYF. In DNA, the CDR3 is TGTGCCAGCAGCTTAGAGGCGCAGACCCAGTACTTC.

CDR3: CASTPGALTDTQYF. The DNA of the CDR3 is TGTGCCAGCACCCCGGGAGCCCTCACAGATACGCAGTATTTT. The chain joins TRBV28 to TRBJ2-3; tentatively, D is TRBD2 (6 bases). CDR1 is MDHEN, CDR2 SYDVKM, per germline. CDR3 size: 14 residues. V was shortened by 7 bases and J by 2 bases, with 13 bases between the two germline ends.

V gene TRBV19 combines with J gene TRBJ2-2; D is perhaps TRBD1 (5 bases). Trimming cost V 6 bases and J 3 bases, with 20 bases left between them. Germline V gene sequence: CDR1 LNHDA, CDR2 SQIVND (reference sequence). This CDR3 contains 17 residues. CDR3 region: CASRNTGLLIHTGELFF. CDR3 nucleotide sequence: TGTGCCAGTAGAAATACAGGCCTCCTAATTCACACCGGGGAGCTGTTTTTT.

The chain uses TRBV2 and TRBJ2-5, with a possible D match to TRBD1 (6 bases). The germline CDR1 and CDR2 sequences are SNHLY and FYNNEI. V was trimmed by 4 bases and J by 4 bases, leaving 13 bases between them. The CDR3 consists of 14 residues. CDR3 region: CASSVQGFGETQYF. CDR3 sequence (DNA): TGTGCCAGCAGTGTTCAGGGGTTCGGAGAGACCCAGTACTTC.

The J gene is TRBJ2-1, the V gene TRBV10-3; 10 nucleotides agree with TRBD2. The CDR3 is made up of 13 amino acids. Trimming cost V 8 bases and J 5 bases; bases outside gene matches: 3. The germline CDR1 and CDR2 sequences are ENHRY and SYGVKD. CDR3 bases: TGTGCCATCCGAAGCGGGGGGGACAATGAGCAGTTCTTC. Translation: CAIRSGGDNEQFF.

V is TRBV7-8 and J is TRBJ2-3; D possibly uses TRBD1 or TRBD2 (5 bases each). Germline V gives CDR1 SGHVS, CDR2 FQNEAQ. Trimming pared 4 bases from V and 1 base from J, leaving 12 bases between. The CDR3 sequence is 15 residues long. The CDR3 region is CASSSPGRRTDTQYF. CDR3 DNA sequence: TGTGCCAGCAGCTCCCCGGGGCGGCGCACAGATACGCAGTATTTT.

The gene calls are TRBV9 and TRBJ2-1; D not resolved. Germline values: CDR1 SGDLS, CDR2 YYNGEE. This CDR3 comprises 15 residues. Trimming left V 3 bases short and J 8 bases short, with 18 bases between. For the CDR3, the DNA is TGTGCCAGCAGCGGCCCTACGGTAAGTAGGGATGAGCAGTTCTTC. Its protein is CASSGPTVSRDEQFF.

The rearrangement links TRBV28 to TRBJ2-3; D unresolved. The CDR3 totals 14 residues. CDR1 and CDR2 from the germline V gene are MDHEN and SYDVKM. Trimming pared 5 bases from V and 4 bases from J, leaving 13 bases between. This CDR3 reads CASSTAFTPDTQYF. The CDR3 coding sequence is TGTGCCAGCAGTACGGCCTTTACGCCAGATACGCAGTATTTT.

This CDR3 reads CASSIRTGTGFWNSPLHF. CDR3 DNA: TGTGCCAGTAGTATAAGAACAGGGACAGGTTTTTGGAATTCACCCCTCCACTTT. The rearrangement uses TRBV19 and TRBJ1-6, with TRBD1 matching 8 bases. There are 18 residues in the CDR3. In germline, CDR1 is LNHDA, CDR2 SQIVND (reference sequence). Unmatched junction bases numbered 13, after V lost 2 bases and J lost 7 bases.

V is TRBV19 and J is TRBJ1-2; D unclear. Between the trimmed V and J ends, which lost 3 bases and 4 bases, there was a span of 15 bases. In germline, CDR1 is LNHDA, CDR2 SQIVND (reference sequence). The length of the CDR3 is 15 residues. The CDR3 coding sequence is TGTGCCAGTAGTATCTCCCCTCTTATATCCTATGGCTACACCTTC. It codes for CASSISPLISYGYTF.

This clone was observed once. The V call is TRBV5-4, the J call TRBJ1-1; unclear D gene. The CDR3 covers 15 residues. Germline CDR1 SGHNT, CDR2 YYREEE (reference sequence). V shed 1 base and J shed 7 bases, with 17 bases lying between them. CDR3 region: CASSLSAQLGSEAFF. The CDR3 nucleotides are TGTGCCAGCAGCTTGAGCGCTCAGCTCGGGAGTGAAGCTTTCTTT. The whole variable domain, filled in from reference TRBV5-4 and TRBJ1-1, reads ETGVTQSPTHLIKTRGQQVTLRCSSQSGHNTVSWYQQALGQGPQFIFQYYREEENGRGNFPPRFSGLQFPNYSSELNVNALELDDSALYLCASSLSAQLGSEAFFGQGTRLTVV.

The V gene is TRBV5-1, the J gene TRBJ1-1; possibly TRBD1 for D (5 bases). The CDR3 totals 14 residues. V was cut by 7 bases and J by 1 base, with 14 bases left in between. CDR1 is SGHRS, CDR2 YFSETQ, per germline. The CDR3 reads CASRSSGTNTEAFF. The CDR3 coding sequence is TGCGCCAGCCGGAGTAGTGGGACGAACACTGAAGCTTTCTTT.

The rearrangement joins TRBV2 to TRBJ2-3, with TRBD1 identical over 8 bases. With 6 bases clipped from V and 2 bases from J, the junction kept 10 bases outside the gene matches. This CDR3 spans 16 amino acids. CDR1 is SNHLY and CDR2 is FYNNEI in the germline V gene. Here the CDR3 DNA reads TGTGCCAGCAGCCTTGGAGACAGGGGCGCCACAGATACGCAGTATTTT. Translating gives CASSLGDRGATDTQYF.

This clone was seen a handful of times. V and J are TRBV28 and TRBJ1-1; D unclear. The germline CDR1 and CDR2 sequences are MDHEN and SYDVKM. Trimming removed 6 bases from V and 9 bases from J, with 11 bases in between. The CDR3 runs 11 residues. The CDR3 nucleotides are TGTGCCAGCAGCCTTGACATAAAAGCTTTCTTT. It specifies CASSLDIKAFF.

The chain's CDR3 is CASTLTVNTEAFF. The CDR3 DNA reads as TGTGCCAGCACCCTGACGGTGAACACTGAAGCTTTCTTT. The chain is built from TRBV25-1 and TRBJ1-1, with D unclear. CDR1 and CDR2 from the germline V gene are MGHDK and SYGVNS. Trimming left V 7 bases short and J 0 bases short, with 9 bases between. This CDR3 has 13 amino acids.

This rearrangement joins TRBV19 to TRBJ2-7, with D perhaps given as TRBD1 or TRBD2 (6 bases each). The CDR3 covers 14 residues. Germline values: CDR1 LNHDA, CDR2 SQIVND (reference sequence). Trimming removed 6 bases from V and 1 base from J, with 13 bases in between. The CDR3 DNA follows: TGTGCCAGTAGGGACGCGGGACAATCCTACGAGCAGTACTTC. Protein: CASRDAGQSYEQYF.

CDR3 DNA: TGTGCCAGCAGCCTCGGGGGCCCACAGCCCCAGCATTTT. Protein: CASSLGGPQPQHF. The chain uses TRBV4-2 and TRBJ1-5; possibly TRBD1 for D (6 bases). Germline values: CDR1 LGHNA, CDR2 YNFKEQ. V lost 4 bases and J lost 7, with 11 bases in between. The CDR3 contains 13 residues.

This clone was observed a single time. The CDR3 nucleotides are TGTGCCAGCAGCTTATTCGGGCAGGGGACCGGGGAGCTGTTTTTT. Protein sequence: CASSLFGQGTGELFF. This sequence joins TRBV7-3 and TRBJ2-2; the D gene is possibly TRBD1 (6 bases). V shed 2 bases and J shed 5 bases, with 12 bases lying between them. The V gene's germline CDR1 is SGHTA and CDR2 FQGTGA. The CDR3 length is 15 residues.

The chain recombines TRBV4-1 with TRBJ2-2, with 8 bases identical to TRBD2. CDR3 length equals 15 residues. Germline trimming cut 2 bases from V and 4 bases from J; bases unmatched to any gene: 3. Germline-derived CDR1 and CDR2 are MGHRA and YSYEKL. CDR3 DNA sequence: TGCGCCAGCAGCCAATTACTAGCGGCCACCGGGGAGCTGTTTTTT. This sequence encodes CASSQLLAATGELFF.

This chain joins TRBV11-3 and TRBJ2-3, with TRBD2 as a possible D gene (6 bases). The CDR3 is 13 amino acids. From germline, CDR1 is SGHNT and CDR2 YENEEA. The germline V and J ends were trimmed by 5 bases and 4 bases, with 10 bases remaining between them. CDR3: CASSPPGADTQYF. The CDR3, as DNA: TGTGCCAGCAGCCCCCCGGGGGCAGATACGCAGTATTTT.

The rearrangement uses TRBV18 and TRBJ1-1, with unresolved D. The V gene's germline CDR1 is KGHSH and CDR2 LQKENI. CDR3 length equals 15 residues. V shed 3 bases and J shed 3 bases, with 14 bases lying between them. The CDR3 loop reads CASSPFGGPDTEAFF. The CDR3 DNA is TGTGCCAGCTCACCTTTCGGTGGCCCGGACACTGAAGCTTTCTTT.

The J gene is TRBJ1-5, the V gene TRBV19; no definite D call. Trimming took off 5 bases at V and 7 bases at J, with 12 bases between the two ends. The CDR3 has 13 amino acids. From germline, CDR1 is LNHDA and CDR2 SQIVND (reference sequence). The CDR3 is CASSVSDSQPQHF. CDR3 bases: TGTGCCAGTAGTGTTTCGGACTCCCAGCCCCAGCATTTT. The full variable domain, completed using reference TRBV19 and TRBJ1-5, is DGGITQSPKYLFRKEGQNVTLSCEQNLNHDAMYWYRQDPGQGLRLIYYSQIVNDFQKGDIAEGYSVSREKKESFPLTVTSAQKNPTAFYLCASSVSDSQPQHFGDGTRLSIL.

V and J are TRBV5-1 and TRBJ1-4, with 7 bases identical to TRBD1. Germline V gives CDR1 SGHRS, CDR2 YFSETQ. The CDR3 is 14 amino acids. V shed 5 bases, J shed 8 bases, and the junction held 9 bases outside the gene matches. The CDR3 loop is CASRSGQFGEKLFF. CDR3 DNA: TGCGCCAGCAGGTCGGGACAGTTCGGAGAAAAACTGTTTTTT.

The rearrangement links TRBV7-9 to TRBJ2-1; the match to TRBD2 covers 9 bases. V lost 1 base and J lost 2; bases outside the gene matches: 6. The CDR3 loop spans 17 amino acids. The germline gives CDR1 SEHNR, CDR2 FQNEAQ (reference sequence). The CDR3 is CASSLEASGTAYNEQFF. In DNA form, the CDR3 reads TGTGCCAGCAGCTTAGAGGCTAGCGGGACAGCCTACAATGAGCAGTTCTTC.